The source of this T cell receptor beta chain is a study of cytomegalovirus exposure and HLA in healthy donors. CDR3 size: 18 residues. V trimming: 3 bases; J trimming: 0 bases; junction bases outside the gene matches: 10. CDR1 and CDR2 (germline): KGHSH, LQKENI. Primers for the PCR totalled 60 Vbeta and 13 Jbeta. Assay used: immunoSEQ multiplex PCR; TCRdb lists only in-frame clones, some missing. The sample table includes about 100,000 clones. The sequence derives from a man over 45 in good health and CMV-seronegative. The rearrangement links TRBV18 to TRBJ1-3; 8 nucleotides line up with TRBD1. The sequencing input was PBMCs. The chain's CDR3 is CASSPTARQGSSGNTIYF. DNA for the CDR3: TGTGCCAGCTCACCCACAGCCCGACAGGGGTCCTCTGGAAACACCATATATTTT.